This TCR beta chain originates from a study of cytomegalovirus exposure and HLA in healthy donors. Looking at the study overall: Early released data comprised some 85 million unique TCRs from HLA-typed donors. The study's findings and limits: A later analysis found most CMV-associated TCR beta chains apparently HLA-restricted. Sequence variants that were highly shared formed a cluster that was likely a sequencing artifact.

A multiplex PCR was run with 60 Vbeta primers and 13 Jbeta primers. Original analysis: In a later analysis, some 80 million unique TCR beta chains included roughly 11 million shared by two or more donors. The table came from immunoSEQ multiplex PCR; TCRdb's copy has only in-frame clones and leaves some out. V, J and clone size reflect that table, while D and trimming were determined from the DNA. The sample shows 150,000 to 200,000 clones, roughly 77% of them seen only once. This clone was observed a handful of times. What it recognizes is unknown. The CDR3 spans 13 residues. CDR1 and CDR2 from the germline V gene are MNHEY and SMNVEV (reference sequence). V shed 5 bases, J shed 6 bases, and the junction held 3 bases outside the gene matches.

This receptor was identified in a man aged 35-49 years in good health and CMV-seropositive. This chain joins TRBV27 and TRBJ2-1; TRBD1 agrees at 8 bases. The material sequenced was PBMCs. The CDR3 is CASSPDRANEQFF. DNA for the CDR3: TGTGCCAGCAGTCCGGACAGGGCCAATGAGCAGTTCTTC.